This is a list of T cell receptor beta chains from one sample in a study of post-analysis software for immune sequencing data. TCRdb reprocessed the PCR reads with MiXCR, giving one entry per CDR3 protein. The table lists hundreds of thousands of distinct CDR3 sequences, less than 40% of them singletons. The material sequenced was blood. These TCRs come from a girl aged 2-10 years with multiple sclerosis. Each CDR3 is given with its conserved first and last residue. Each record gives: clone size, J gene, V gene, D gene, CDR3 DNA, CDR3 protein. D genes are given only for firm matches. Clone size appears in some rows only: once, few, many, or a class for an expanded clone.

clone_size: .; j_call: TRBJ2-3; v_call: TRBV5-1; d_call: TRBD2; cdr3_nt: TGCGCCAGCAGCTTCGGGACTAGCAGTTTCACAGATACGCAGTATTTT; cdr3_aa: CASSFGTSSFTDTQYF
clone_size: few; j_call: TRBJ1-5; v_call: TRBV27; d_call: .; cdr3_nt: TGTGCCAGCAGTTTGACAGGCAATCAAAATCAGCCCCAGCATTTT; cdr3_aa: CASSLTGNQNQPQHF
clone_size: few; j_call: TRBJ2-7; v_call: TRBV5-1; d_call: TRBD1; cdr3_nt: TGCGCCAGCAGCAGGGGACAGCTGGAAACCTACGAGCAGTACTTC; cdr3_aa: CASSRGQLETYEQYF
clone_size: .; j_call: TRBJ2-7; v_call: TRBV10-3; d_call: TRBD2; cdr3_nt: TGTGCCAGCATGGCGGGGGGGGCCTACGAGCAGTACTTC; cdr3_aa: CASMAGGAYEQYF
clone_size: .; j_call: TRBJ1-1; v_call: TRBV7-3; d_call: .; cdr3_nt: TGTGCCAGCAGCTTAGACCGCAACAATTTAGCTTTCTTT; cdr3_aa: CASSLDRNNLAFF
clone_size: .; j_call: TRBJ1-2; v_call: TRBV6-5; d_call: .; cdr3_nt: TGTGCCAGCAGTTACTCGAATAGACGGAACTATGGCTACACCTTC; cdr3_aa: CASSYSNRRNYGYTF
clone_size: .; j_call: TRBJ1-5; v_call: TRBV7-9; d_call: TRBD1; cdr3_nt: TGTGCCAGCAGCTTAGTAGGGGGCCCTCAGCCCCAGCATTTT; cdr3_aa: CASSLVGGPQPQHF
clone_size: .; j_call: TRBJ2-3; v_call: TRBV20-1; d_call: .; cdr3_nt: TGCAGTGCTAGAGGCGAGTCGGTAGATACGCAGTATTTT; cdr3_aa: CSARGESVDTQYF
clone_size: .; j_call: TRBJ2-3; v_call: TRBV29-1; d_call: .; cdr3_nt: TGCAGCGTTGGCGGAGATACGCGGTATTTT; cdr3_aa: CSVGGDTRYF
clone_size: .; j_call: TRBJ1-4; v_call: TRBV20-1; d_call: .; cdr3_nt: TGCAGTGCTAGAGGGCGGATCGGTGCAACTAATGAAAAACTGTTTTTT; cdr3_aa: CSARGRIGATNEKLFF
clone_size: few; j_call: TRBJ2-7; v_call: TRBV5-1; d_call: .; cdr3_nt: TGCGCCAGCAGGAAGGATTATGAGACCTACGAGCAGTACTTC; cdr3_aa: CASRKDYETYEQYF
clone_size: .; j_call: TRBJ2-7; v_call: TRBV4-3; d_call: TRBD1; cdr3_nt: TGCGCCAGCAGCCAAGATTGGTCAGGGGGATACGAGCAGTACTTC; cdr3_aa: CASSQDWSGGYEQYF
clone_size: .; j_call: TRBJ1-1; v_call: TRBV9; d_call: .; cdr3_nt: TGTGCCAGCAGCGGAGGGCCCCTGAACACTGAAGCTTTCTTT; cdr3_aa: CASSGGPLNTEAFF
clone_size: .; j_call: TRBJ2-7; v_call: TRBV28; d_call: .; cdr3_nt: TGTGCCAGCGTAGCACAGACTAGCTCCTACGAGCAGTACTTC; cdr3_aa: CASVAQTSSYEQYF
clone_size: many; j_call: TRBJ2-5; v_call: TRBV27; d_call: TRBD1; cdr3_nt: TGTGCCAGCAGTCAGGACAGGGCGCAAGAGACCCAGTACTTC; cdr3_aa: CASSQDRAQETQYF
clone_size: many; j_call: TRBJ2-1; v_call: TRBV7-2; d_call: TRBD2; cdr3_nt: TGTGCCAGCAGCCCGGGACTAGTGGATAATGAGCAGTTCTTC; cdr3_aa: CASSPGLVDNEQFF
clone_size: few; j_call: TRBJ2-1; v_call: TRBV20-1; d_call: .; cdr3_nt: TGCAGTGCGGTCGCAGGCGGCTCGCCCAATGAGCAGTTCTTC; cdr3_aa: CSAVAGGSPNEQFF
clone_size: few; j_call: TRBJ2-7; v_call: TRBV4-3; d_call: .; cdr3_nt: TGCGCCAGCAGCAGAGGATTTGGGGGTCATTACGAGCAGTACTTC; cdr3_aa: CASSRGFGGHYEQYF
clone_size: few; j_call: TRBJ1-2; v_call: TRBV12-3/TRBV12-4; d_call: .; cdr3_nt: TGTGCCAGCAGGTCGGGGGTTAACTATGGCTACACCTTC; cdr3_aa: CASRSGVNYGYTF
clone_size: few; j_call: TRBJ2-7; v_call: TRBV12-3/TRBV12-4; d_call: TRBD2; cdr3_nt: TGTGCCAGCAGGTTCGCACTAGCGGGTGAGCAGTACTTC; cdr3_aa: CASRFALAGEQYF
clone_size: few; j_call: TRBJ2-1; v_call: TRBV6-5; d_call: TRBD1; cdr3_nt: TGTGCCAGCAGCCGGGACAGGGACAATGAGCAGTTCTTC; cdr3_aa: CASSRDRDNEQFF
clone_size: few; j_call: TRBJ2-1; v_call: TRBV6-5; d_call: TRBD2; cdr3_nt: TGTGCCAGCAGTTTTTTAGCGGGAGGGAACAATGAGCAGTTCTTC; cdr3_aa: CASSFLAGGNNEQFF
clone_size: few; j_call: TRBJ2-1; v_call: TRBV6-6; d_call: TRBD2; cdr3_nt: TGTGCCAGCAGCGGCGGGGGGGCGGGGAATGAGCAGTTCTTC; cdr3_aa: CASSGGGAGNEQFF
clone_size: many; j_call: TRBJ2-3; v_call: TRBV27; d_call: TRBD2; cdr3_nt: TGTGCCACCGGAAGGCTAGCGGGGGCCTCGAGCACAGATACGCAGTATTTT; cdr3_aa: CATGRLAGASSTDTQYF
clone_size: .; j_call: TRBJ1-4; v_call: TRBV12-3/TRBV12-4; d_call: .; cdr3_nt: TGTGCCAGCAGTACCCCCAGCGGATCATCTCCAACTAATGAAAAACTGTTTTTT; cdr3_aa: CASSTPSGSSPTNEKLFF
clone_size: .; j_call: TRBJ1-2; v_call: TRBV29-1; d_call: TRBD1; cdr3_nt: TGCAGCGTTGAATCAACCCCCGACAGGGCGAAGGGTGGCTACACCTTC; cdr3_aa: CSVESTPDRAKGGYTF
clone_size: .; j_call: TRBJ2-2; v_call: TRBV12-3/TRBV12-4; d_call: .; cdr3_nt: TGTGCCAGCAGGTTCCGAGAACAGAACACCGGGGAGCTGTTTTTT; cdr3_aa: CASRFREQNTGELFF
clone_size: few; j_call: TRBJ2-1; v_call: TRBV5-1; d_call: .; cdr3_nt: TGCGCCAGCAGTTGGGATAGGGGGTCCTACAATGAGCAGTTCTTC; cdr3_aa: CASSWDRGSYNEQFF
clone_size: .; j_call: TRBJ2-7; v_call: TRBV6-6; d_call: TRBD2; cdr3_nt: TGTGCCAGCGCCGGGACTAGCGGGAGTTCCTACGAGCAGTACTTC; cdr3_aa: CASAGTSGSSYEQYF
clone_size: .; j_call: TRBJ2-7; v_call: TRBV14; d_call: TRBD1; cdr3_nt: TGTGCCAGCAGCCAGACAGGGGGCAGGTCCTACGAGCAGTACTTC; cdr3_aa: CASSQTGGRSYEQYF
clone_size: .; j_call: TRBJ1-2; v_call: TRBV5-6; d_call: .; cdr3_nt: TGTGCCAGCAGCTCAGTCGGACCGCCGTACTATGGCTACACCTTC; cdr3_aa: CASSSVGPPYYGYTF
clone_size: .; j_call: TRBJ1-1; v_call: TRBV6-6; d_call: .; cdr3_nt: TGTGCCAGCAGTTACCTGGGCGAGAACACTGAAGCTTTCTTT; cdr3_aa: CASSYLGENTEAFF
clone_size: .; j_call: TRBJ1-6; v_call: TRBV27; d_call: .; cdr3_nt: TGTGCCAGCAGTCGGAGTCGGGGGGCGCAGTCACCCCTCCACTTT; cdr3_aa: CASSRSRGAQSPLHF
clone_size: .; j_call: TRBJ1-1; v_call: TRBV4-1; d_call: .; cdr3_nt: TGCGCCAGCAGCCAAGTGGGCAGGGGTCCTGAAGCTTTCTTT; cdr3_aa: CASSQVGRGPEAFF
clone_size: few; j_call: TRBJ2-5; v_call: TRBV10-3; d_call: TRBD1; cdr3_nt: TGTGCCATCAGTGAGTCTGGGGGGCTGAGGCGGGACAGGCCGTTCGGGCAGTACTTC; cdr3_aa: CAISESGGLRRDRPFGQYF
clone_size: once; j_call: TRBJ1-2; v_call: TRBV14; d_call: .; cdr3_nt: TGTGCCGGCAGCCAAACCCGTGGGTATGGCTACACCTTC; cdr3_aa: CAGSQTRGYGYTF
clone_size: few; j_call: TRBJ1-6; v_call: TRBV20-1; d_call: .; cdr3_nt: TGCAGTGCTACTAAGTCGCCAGGGGTATCACCCCTCCACTTT; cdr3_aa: CSATKSPGVSPLHF
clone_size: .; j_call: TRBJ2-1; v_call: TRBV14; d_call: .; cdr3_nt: TGTGCCAGCAGCCACAGAAGCTCCTACAATGAGCAGTTCTTC; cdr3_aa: CASSHRSSYNEQFF
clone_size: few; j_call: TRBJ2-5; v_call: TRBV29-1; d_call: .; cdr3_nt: TGCAGCGCACAGGGAGGGGAGGCAGAGACCCAGTACTTC; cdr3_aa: CSAQGGEAETQYF
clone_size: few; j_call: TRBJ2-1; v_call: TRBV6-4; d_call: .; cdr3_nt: TGTGCCAGCAGTGACAGACTAGTCTCCTACAATGAGCAGTTCTTC; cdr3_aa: CASSDRLVSYNEQFF
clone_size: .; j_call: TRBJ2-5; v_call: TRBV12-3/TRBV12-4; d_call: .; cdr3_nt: TGTGCCAGCAGTTTGGACTCATCCTCCTACAATGAGCAGTACTTC; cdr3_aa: CASSLDSSSYNEQYF
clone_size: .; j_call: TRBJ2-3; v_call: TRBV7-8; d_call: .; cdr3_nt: TGTGCCAGCAGCTTCCGACTCTTAAGACGACTAGTTCGCGGCACAGATACGCAGTATTTT; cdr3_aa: CASSFRLLRRLVRGTDTQYF
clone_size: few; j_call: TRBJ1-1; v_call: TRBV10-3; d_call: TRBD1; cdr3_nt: TGTGCCATCAGGACGACAGGGGCTGAAGCTTTCTTT; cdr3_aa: CAIRTTGAEAFF
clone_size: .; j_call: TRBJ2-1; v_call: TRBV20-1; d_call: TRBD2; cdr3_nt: TGCAGTGCTAGAGAAGGACTAGCGGGGAGCTACAATGAGCAGTTCTTC; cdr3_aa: CSAREGLAGSYNEQFF